The 27 T cell receptor beta chains below come from one sample, sequenced in a study of tissue T cells after allogeneic stem cell transplantation. The table came from immunoSEQ multiplex PCR; TCRdb's copy has only in-frame clones and leaves some out. The sample yields tens of thousands of clones, 55% to 80% seen once. Sample: spleen. The receptors come from a female BALB/c mouse in good health. This mouse strain has H2-d as its MHC haplotype.

Concerning this clone: Genes and germline are mouse. The read comes to an end 1 residue before the CDR3 does, leaving the germline J gene to fill in the end. The chain couples TRBV1 to TRBJ2-2, with TRBD2 matching 8 bases. Looked up from germline, CDR1 is NSQYPW and CDR2 is LRSPGD (reference sequence). CDR3 size: 16 residues. After removal of 2 bases from V and 0 bases from J, the junction contained 2 bases not matched to a gene. CDR3 in amino acids: CTCSANWGTNTGQLYF. CDR3 bases read: TGCACCTGCAGTGCAAACTGGGGGACAAACACCGGGCAGCTCTAC.

As regards this clone: Gene names are mouse gene names. The read halts 1 residue ahead of the CDR3 end, with the missing end drawn from the germline J gene. This chain uses TRBV19 with TRBJ1-3; TRBD1 matches 8 bases. Germline V gene sequence: CDR1 FNHDT, CDR2 SITEND (reference sequence). This CDR3 contains 17 residues. The ends lost 2 bases at V and 0 bases at J; junction bases unmatched: 7. The part of the CDR3 DNA that was read is TGTGCCAGCAGTATTTACCGGACAGGGTCTTCTGGAAATACGCTCTAT. It encodes CASSIYRTGSSGNTLY. The whole CDR3 region reads CASSIYRTGSSGNTLYF.

Worth noting for this clone: Genes and germline come from the mouse. Read coverage stops 1 residue before the CDR3 terminus; the germline J gene supplies the remainder. The chain uses TRBV5 and TRBJ2-5; 10 nucleotides line up with TRBD1. Germline V CDR1 and CDR2: LGHNA, YNLKQL (reference sequence). V lost 2 bases, J lost 5 bases, and 4 bases stayed unmatched. The CDR3 is 15 residues long. The CDR3 protein is CASSQTDRGLDTQYF. The sequenced CDR3 bases are TGTGCCAGCAGCCAAACAGACAGGGGGCTAGACACCCAGTAC.

The sample holds a few counts of this clone. The genes are named according to mouse. CDR3 DNA (partial): TGTGCTAGCAGCCGGGACAGGGCAAACTCCGACTACACC. This encodes CASSRDRANSDYT. Given in full, the CDR3 is CASSRDRANSDYTF. The chain joins TRBV29 to TRBJ1-2; 9 positions agree with TRBD1. Coverage ceases 1 residue before the CDR3 finishes, and the germline J gene fills in the end. The trim removed 6 bases at V and 0 bases at J, leaving 2 bases unmatched. CDR1 and CDR2 from the germline V gene are MSHET and SYDVDS. This CDR3 has 14 amino acids.

On this clone: Gene names and germline match the mouse. Sequencing ends 1 residue short of the CDR3 end; the germline J gene provides the rest. This sequence joins TRBV13-3 and TRBJ2-3; TRBD1 might be the D (5 bases). The CDR3 covers 13 residues. Trimming shortened V by 4 bases and J by 0 bases, and 6 bases separated the two germline ends. Germline CDR1 is NNHDY and CDR2 is SYVADS. CDR3 loop: CASSPGSAETLYF. Incomplete CDR3 DNA: TGTGCCAGCAGTCCAGGGAGTGCAGAAACGCTGTAT.

With respect to this clone: Gene names follow the mouse nomenclature. The CDR3 end is not reached by the read, which stops 1 residue before it; the germline J gene fills it in. The chain recombines TRBV19 with TRBJ2-3; D may be TRBD1 (5 bases). The CDR3 has 14 amino acids. Trimming cost V 5 bases and J 0 bases, with 10 bases left between them. Germline values: CDR1 FNHDT, CDR2 SITEND (reference sequence). Incomplete CDR3 DNA: TGTGCCAGCAGGGACAATCCTAGTGCAGAAACGCTGTAT. This encodes CASRDNPSAETLY. The complete CDR3 sequence is CASRDNPSAETLYF.

With regard to this clone: The genes and germline here are from mouse. The CDR3 extends 1 residue past the end of the read, so its final part is completed from the germline J gene. This sequence joins TRBV1 and TRBJ1-1; D remains unclear. This CDR3 comprises 12 residues. The V gene lost 0 bases and the J gene lost 5 bases, with 4 bases spanning the gap. In germline, CDR1 is NSQYPW, CDR2 LRSPGD (reference sequence). CDR3 region: CTCSADLTEVFF. Partial CDR3 DNA: TGCACCTGCAGTGCAGATCTGACAGAAGTCTTC.

Comment on this clone: Mouse gene names and germline throughout. CDR3 protein: CASGDLEENTLYF. CDR3 DNA, as far as it was read: TGTGCCAGCGGTGATCTGGAGGAAAACACCTTGTAC. This chain links TRBV13-2 with TRBJ2-4, with D unresolved. With the read ending 1 residue before the CDR3 end, the germline J gene is used to fill in that end. Trimming took off 1 base at V and 4 bases at J, with 7 bases between the two ends. CDR1 is NNHNN, CDR2 SYGAGS, per germline (reference sequence). This CDR3 contains 13 residues.

This clone showed up just a few times. All gene names here are mouse names. The observed sequence ends 1 residue before the CDR3 terminus, with the missing tail filled in from the germline J gene. The chain uses TRBV13-1 and TRBJ1-3, with 11 positions matching TRBD1. The CDR3 has 17 residues. The J segment lost 2 bases and the V segment lost 3 bases, leaving 7 bases of the junction unmatched. From germline, CDR1 is NSHNY and CDR2 SYGAGN. The CDR3 DNA, read in part, is TGTGCCAGCAGTGCATCAAGGGGACAGGGGGCTGGAAATACGCTCTAT. Translated, it gives CASSASRGQGAGNTLY. The whole CDR3 sequence reads CASSASRGQGAGNTLYF.

Turning to this clone: Gene names and germline refer to mouse. The observed sequence ends 1 residue before the CDR3 terminus, with the missing tail filled in from the germline J gene. The chain couples TRBV13-1 to TRBJ1-4, with 7 bases fitting TRBD1. The CDR3 is 15 amino acids. Germline CDR1 and CDR2: NSHNY and SYGAGN. With 0 bases clipped from V and 4 bases from J, the junction kept 3 bases outside the gene matches. CDR3 residues: CASSDAGGLNERLFF. CDR3 DNA (partial): TGTGCCAGCAGTGATGCAGGGGGGCTCAACGAAAGATTATTT. Full variable domain (outside the CDR3, taken from reference TRBV13-1 and TRBJ1-4): EAAVTQSPRNKVTVTGGNVTLSCRQTNSHNYMYWYRQDTGHGLRLIHYSYGAGNLRIGDVPDGYKATRTTQEDFFLLLELASPSQTSLYFCASSDAGGLNERLFFGHGTKLSVL.

Details on this clone: Genes and germline are mouse. The read comes to an end 1 residue before the CDR3 does, leaving the germline J gene to fill in the end. V gene TRBV29 combines with J gene TRBJ2-7, with D possibly TRBD1 on 5 matching bases. The CDR3 runs to 14 residues. Germline CDR1 MSHET, CDR2 SYDVDS. V was cut by 4 bases and J by 4 bases, with 14 bases left in between. The covered CDR3 bases are TGTGCTAGCAGTTCCCGACAGAACTTATATGAACAGTAC. This gives the protein CASSSRQNLYEQY. The entire CDR3 is CASSSRQNLYEQYF.

In regard to this clone: The genes and germline here are from mouse. The CDR3 is cut off 1 residue early in the read; its end comes from the germline J gene. The V and J genes are TRBV13-3 and TRBJ1-6; D gene unclear. TRBJ1-6 is reported as an ORF; its role is uncertain. CDR3 length: 13 amino acids. V gave up 2 bases and J gave up 4 bases, with 4 bases separating them. Per germline, CDR1 NNHDY and CDR2 SYVADS. The sequenced CDR3 bases are TGTGCCAGCAGTGAGGGGTATAATTCGCCCCTCTAC. Its protein is CASSEGYNSPLY. From start to end, the CDR3 is CASSEGYNSPLYF.

Regarding this clone: The listed genes are named as in mouse. The CDR3 is cut off 1 residue early in the read; its end comes from the germline J gene. This chain connects TRBV13-3 to TRBJ2-3; 9 positions match TRBD2. The CDR3 length is 14 residues. CDR1 and CDR2 (germline): NNHDY, SYVADS. Trimming cost V 3 bases and J 4 bases; bases outside gene matches: 3. The CDR3: CASSGGTGSETLYF. The CDR3 DNA, read in part, is TGTGCCAGCAGTGGGGGGACTGGGTCAGAAACGCTGTAT.

This clone has just a few counts. Genes and germline come from the mouse. The read halts 1 residue ahead of the CDR3 end, with the missing end drawn from the germline J gene. This sequence joins TRBV13-2 and TRBJ1-3; weak D call: TRBD1 (6 bases). Germline V gene lookup returns CDR1 NNHNN and CDR2 SYGAGS (reference sequence). The CDR3 is made up of 16 amino acids. V lost 0 bases and J 1 base, leaving 11 bases between the germline ends. The CDR3 protein is CASGDAGAGSGNTLYF. The CDR3 bases that were read are TGTGCCAGCGGTGATGCAGGGGCAGGATCTGGAAATACGCTCTAT.

Turning to this clone: Any gene name here is a mouse gene name. Read coverage stops 1 residue before the CDR3 terminus; the germline J gene supplies the remainder. The chain joins TRBV2 to TRBJ1-2, with D unclear. This CDR3 is 14 amino acids long. V was trimmed by 0 bases and J by 3 bases, leaving 8 bases between them. Per germline, CDR1 LGHNA and CDR2 YSYQKL. CDR3 sequence: CASSQERGDSDYTF. Incomplete CDR3 DNA: TGTGCCAGCAGCCAAGAACGGGGAGACTCCGACTACACC.

Comments on this clone: Gene names denote mouse genes. The read terminates 1 residue before the CDR3 end, so the remaining end is supplied by the germline J gene. The J gene is TRBJ2-3, the V gene TRBV13-2; D uncertain. The V end was cut by 2 bases, the J end by 4 bases, with 5 bases between. Germline CDR1 NNHNN, CDR2 SYGAGS (reference sequence). The CDR3 length is 12 residues. The CDR3 bases that were read are TGTGCCAGCGGTGACGGGACAGAAACGCTGTAT. This translates into CASGDGTETLY. In full, the CDR3 reads CASGDGTETLYF.

Comments on this clone: The genes are named according to mouse. With the read ending 1 residue before the CDR3 end, the germline J gene is used to fill in that end. The chain is built from TRBV5 and TRBJ2-2; D may be TRBD2 (7 bases). V was pared by 0 bases and J by 0 bases, with 11 bases between. The CDR3 is 17 amino acids. CDR1 is LGHNA and CDR2 is YNLKQL in the germline V gene (reference sequence). The sequenced part of the CDR3 DNA is TGTGCCAGCAGCCAAGATTTAGGGGGGGCAAACACCGGGCAGCTCTAC. It codes for CASSQDLGGANTGQLY. The entire CDR3 is CASSQDLGGANTGQLYF.

Of note for this clone: Mouse germline and gene names are used. The read terminates 1 residue ahead of where the CDR3 ends, so the germline J gene completes it. V is TRBV13-3 and J is TRBJ2-3; D call uncertain. With 4 bases removed from V and 0 bases from J, the gap between germline ends came to 3 bases. CDR1 is NNHDY and CDR2 is SYVADS in the germline V gene. The CDR3 is 12 residues long. The CDR3 is CASSPSAETLYF. Incomplete CDR3 DNA: TGTGCCAGCAGTCCTAGTGCAGAAACGCTGTAT.

Notes on this clone: Gene names denote mouse genes. CDR3 in amino acids: CASSLEGTGKDTQYF. The sequenced CDR3 bases are TGTGCCAGCAGCTTAGAAGGGACAGGGAAAGACACCCAGTAC. The genes are TRBV3 and TRBJ2-5; 9 bases agree with TRBD1. The CDR3 end lies 1 residue beyond the end of the read and is filled in from the germline J gene. Germline V gives CDR1 SNHLY, CDR2 FYNGKV (reference sequence). V lost 1 base, J lost 4 bases, and 3 bases stayed unmatched. The CDR3 has 15 residues.

Comment on this clone: Gene names are mouse gene names. The read terminates 1 residue before the CDR3 end, so the remaining end is supplied by the germline J gene. V and J are TRBV13-2 and TRBJ2-1; D not certain. Germline CDR1 NNHNN, CDR2 SYGAGS (reference sequence). The CDR3 covers 12 residues. Trimming removed 3 bases from V and 3 bases from J, with 4 bases in between. The CDR3 sequence: CASGAIYAEQFF. The sequenced part of the CDR3 DNA is TGTGCCAGCGGTGCCATCTATGCTGAGCAGTTC.

Comment on this clone: Gene names follow the mouse nomenclature. Sequencing ends 1 residue short of the CDR3 end; the germline J gene provides the rest. This sequence joins TRBV5 and TRBJ2-7; 8 bases line up with TRBD1. From germline, CDR1 is LGHNA and CDR2 YNLKQL (reference sequence). The CDR3 has 13 residues. Trimming took 1 base from V and 4 from J; bases not matched to a gene: 0. Incomplete CDR3 DNA: TGTGCCAGCAGCCAAGGGACAGGGTATGAACAGTAC. Translated: CASSQGTGYEQY. The whole CDR3 sequence reads CASSQGTGYEQYF.

With regard to this clone: Gene names follow the mouse nomenclature. CDR3 in amino acids: CASSSSQDTQYF. The DNA read from the CDR3 is TGTGCTAGCAGTTCCAGCCAAGACACCCAGTAC. The gene calls are TRBV29 and TRBJ2-5, with D unresolved. The read ends 1 residue shy of where the CDR3 ends; the end is completed using the germline J gene. This CDR3 spans 12 amino acids. Germline loops: CDR1 MSHET, CDR2 SYDVDS. V lost 4 bases, J lost 2 bases, and 4 bases lay in between. The entire variable domain, with the rest obtained from reference TRBV29 and TRBJ2-5, is as follows: DMKVTQMPRYLIKRMGENVLLECGQDMSHETMYWYRQDPGLGLQLIYISYDVDSNSEGDIPKGYRVSRKKREHFSLILDSAKTNQTSVYFCASSSSQDTQYFGPGTRLLVL.

In regard to this clone: The genes are named according to mouse. The read comes to an end 1 residue before the CDR3 does, leaving the germline J gene to fill in the end. The chain joins TRBV13-2 to TRBJ2-5, with TRBD2 matching over 7 bases. Trimming cost V 1 base and J 2 bases; bases outside gene matches: 4. The CDR3 loop spans 15 amino acids. Germline V CDR1 and CDR2: NNHNN, SYGAGS (reference sequence). CDR3 sequence: CASGDPRTGQDTQYF. The DNA read from the CDR3 is TGTGCCAGCGGTGATCCTCGGACTGGCCAAGACACCCAGTAC.

This clone has just one count. One junction end does not reproduce the germline sequence, and a read error may be involved. Mouse gene names apply. Coverage ceases 1 residue before the CDR3 finishes, and the germline J gene fills in the end. The V and J genes are TRBV13-1 and TRBJ2-7; D might be TRBD2 (6 bases). The length of the CDR3 is 12 residues. Germline lookup yields CDR1 NSHNY and CDR2 SYGAGN. The sequenced part of the CDR3 DNA is TGTGCCAGCGGTGATTTGGGGGTTGAACAGTAC. Its translation: CASGDLGVEQY. The CDR3 in its entirety is CASGDLGVEQYF.

Turning to this clone: Gene names are the mouse ones. The CDR3 end falls 1 residue outside the read, so it is completed with the germline J gene. This rearrangement joins TRBV13-3 to TRBJ2-5; TRBD2 might be the D (5 bases). The germline V and J ends were trimmed by 2 bases and 0 bases, with 7 bases remaining between them. There are 14 residues in the CDR3. CDR1 is NNHDY, CDR2 SYVADS, per germline. CDR3 residues: CASSDWVNQDTQYF. CDR3 bases read: TGTGCCAGCAGTGACTGGGTTAACCAAGACACCCAGTAC.

As to this clone: Gene names refer to mouse genes. The read ends 1 residue shy of where the CDR3 ends; the end is completed using the germline J gene. V usage is TRBV19 and J usage is TRBJ2-3; TRBD2 matches 10 bases. Germline V CDR1 and CDR2: FNHDT, SITEND (reference sequence). Trimming at V came to 0 bases and at J to 1 base, leaving 5 bases not matched to a gene. The CDR3 has 17 residues. Here the CDR3 reads CASSIGWGGAGAETLYF. CDR3 DNA (partial): TGTGCCAGCAGTATAGGCTGGGGGGGCGCCGGTGCAGAAACGCTGTAT.

As to this clone: Gene names refer to mouse genes. The read gets to within 1 residue of the CDR3 end, and the germline J gene fills in the rest. The chain carries TRBV24 and TRBJ2-3; 8 positions match TRBD2. J gave up 1 base and V 2 bases, and 5 bases lay outside the gene matches. The CDR3 has 16 amino acids. Germline V lookup: CDR1 KGHTA, CDR2 FRNEEI. This CDR3 reads CASSLPQLGGAETLYF. The DNA read from the CDR3 is TGTGCCAGCAGTCTGCCTCAACTGGGGGGTGCAGAAACGCTGTAT.